The 2 T cell receptor beta chains listed next were all sequenced from one sample in a study of regulatory and conventional T cells in RAG deficiency. Sequenced by immunoSEQ multiplex PCR; TCRdb stores in-frame clones only, minus some. This sample has about 8,500 clones; 80% occur once, and the top ten carry 30% to 40%. The same sample was also used in a study of regulatory T cells. That study adds: Primers: 52 TRBV forward and 13 TRBJ reverse.

Sequencing was performed on CD8+ T cells sorted from blood. The receptors were gathered from a human donor in good health.

This clone was seen a few times. Other DNA sequences of this sample code for an identical CDR3. The J gene is TRBJ1-3, the V gene TRBV4-1; D unclear. V shed 0 bases and J shed 4 bases, with 10 bases lying between them. Germline V lookup: CDR1 MGHRA, CDR2 YSYEKL. The CDR3 sequence is 15 residues long. The CDR3 sequence: CASSQEAGAGNTIYF. In DNA form, the CDR3 reads TGCGCCAGCAGCCAAGAAGCGGGAGCCGGAAACACCATATATTTT.

The chain uses TRBV28 and TRBJ2-4; TRBD1 or TRBD2 may be the D gene (5 bases each). The CDR3 has 13 amino acids. Germline V gene sequence: CDR1 MDHEN, CDR2 SYDVKM. V was shortened by 2 bases and J by 7 bases, with 9 bases between the two germline ends. The CDR3 protein is CASSLGGANIQYF. The DNA of the CDR3 is TGTGCCAGCAGTTTAGGGGGAGCGAACATTCAGTACTTC.